The T cell receptor beta chain under discussion was sequenced for a study of metastatic and nonmetastatic thyroid tumors. Study as a whole: Repertoires were compared across blood and tumor or nodule tissue from malignant and benign thyroid patients.

In the authors' workflow: A distant-metastasis classifier for papillary thyroid cancer was built using CDR3 differences across clinicopathological groups. TCRdb reprocessed the PCR reads using MiXCR. None of the V and J calls come from the authors' own analysis; TCRdb made them. The top ten hold roughly 7.1% of the sample, which has some 31,000 clones, about a sixth seen once. By sample share, this clone is medium-sized. The target antigen is unknown. The entire patient cohort was treatment-naive prior to thyroid surgery. V shed 5 bases and J 5 bases; nucleotides not matched to a gene: 9. The germline CDR1 and CDR2 sequences are SGHNT and YENEEA. The CDR3 has 15 residues. General study points: In blood and tumor, TCR beta diversity was reportedly significantly higher in malignant thyroid tumors than in benign nodules.

This chain links TRBV11-3 with TRBJ2-1; the match to TRBD2 covers 7 bases. The source of this sequence is a female donor with papillary thyroid cancer or a benign thyroid nodule (not recorded which). Some clones in this sample may be carry-over from other donors' samples. The sample consisted of blood. This chain's CDR3 is CASSPQRGPNNEQFF. The CDR3 DNA reads TGTGCCAGCAGCCCGCAGCGGGGACCGAACAATGAGCAGTTCTTC. The full variable domain, its missing parts supplied by reference TRBV11-3 and TRBJ2-1, is EAGVVQSPRYKIIEKKQPVAFWCNPISGHNTLYWYLQNLGQGPELLIRYENEEAVDDSQLPKDRFSAERLKGVDSTLKIQPAELGDSAVYLCASSPQRGPNNEQFFGPGTRLTVL.